The entry that follows covers one T cell receptor beta chain sequence. The antigen is unknown. Assay used: immunoSEQ multiplex PCR; TCRdb lists only in-frame clones, some missing. The sample includes 4,000 to 5,500 clones, 65% to 85% of them seen just once. Germline V gives CDR1 SGHAT, CDR2 FQNNGV. CDR3 size: 14 residues. V lost 5 bases and J 4 bases, leaving 11 bases between the germline ends. This entry belongs to a study of immune evolution from preneoplasia to lung adenocarcinoma. Study outcomes and limitations: Later-stage lesions seemingly showed higher T cell density and diversity than normal lung.

The clonotype comes from a donor at least 70 years old with lung adenocarcinoma. The chain employs TRBV11-2 and TRBJ2-2, with a weak D call TRBD2 (5 bases). Sequenced sample: FFPE adjacent normal lung tissue. In DNA form, the CDR3 reads TGTGCCAGCAGCAACGGGATATCCACCGGGGAGCTGTTTTTT. Translated: CASSNGISTGELFF.